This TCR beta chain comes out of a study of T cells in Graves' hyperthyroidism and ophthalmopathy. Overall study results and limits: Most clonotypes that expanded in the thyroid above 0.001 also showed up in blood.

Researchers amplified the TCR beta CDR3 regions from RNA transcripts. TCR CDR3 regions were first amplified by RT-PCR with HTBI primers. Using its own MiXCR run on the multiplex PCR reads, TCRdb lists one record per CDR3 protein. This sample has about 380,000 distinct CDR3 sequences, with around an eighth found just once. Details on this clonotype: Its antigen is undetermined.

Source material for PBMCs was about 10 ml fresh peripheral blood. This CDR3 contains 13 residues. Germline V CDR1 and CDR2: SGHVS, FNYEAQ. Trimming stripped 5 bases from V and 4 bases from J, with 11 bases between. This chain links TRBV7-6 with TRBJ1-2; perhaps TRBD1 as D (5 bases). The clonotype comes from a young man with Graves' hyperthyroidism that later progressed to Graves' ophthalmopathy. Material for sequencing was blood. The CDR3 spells CASSHDSSYGYTF. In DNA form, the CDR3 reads TGTGCCAGCAGCCATGACAGCAGCTATGGCTACACCTTC. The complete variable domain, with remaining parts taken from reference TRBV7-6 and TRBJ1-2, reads GAGVSQSPRYKVTKRGQDVALRCDPISGHVSLYWYRQALGQGPEFLTYFNYEAQQDKSGLPNDRFSAERPEGSISTLTIQRTEQRDSAMYRCASSHDSSYGYTFGSGTRLTVV.